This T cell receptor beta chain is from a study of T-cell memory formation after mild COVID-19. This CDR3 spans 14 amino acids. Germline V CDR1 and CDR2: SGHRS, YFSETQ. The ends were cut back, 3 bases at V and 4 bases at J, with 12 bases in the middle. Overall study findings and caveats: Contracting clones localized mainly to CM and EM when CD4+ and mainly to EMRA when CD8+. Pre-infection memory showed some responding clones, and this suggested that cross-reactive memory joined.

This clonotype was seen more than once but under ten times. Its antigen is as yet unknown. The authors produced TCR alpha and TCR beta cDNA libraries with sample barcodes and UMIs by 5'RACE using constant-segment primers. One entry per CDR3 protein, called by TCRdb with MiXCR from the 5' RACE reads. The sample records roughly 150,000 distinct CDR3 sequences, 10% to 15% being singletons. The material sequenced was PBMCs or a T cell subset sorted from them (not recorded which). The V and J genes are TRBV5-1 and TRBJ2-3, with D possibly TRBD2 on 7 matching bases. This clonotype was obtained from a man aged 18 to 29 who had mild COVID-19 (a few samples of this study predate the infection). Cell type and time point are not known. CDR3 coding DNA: TGCGCCAGCAGCTCCTGGGAGGGGGCAGATACGCAGTATTTT. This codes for CASSSWEGADTQYF.